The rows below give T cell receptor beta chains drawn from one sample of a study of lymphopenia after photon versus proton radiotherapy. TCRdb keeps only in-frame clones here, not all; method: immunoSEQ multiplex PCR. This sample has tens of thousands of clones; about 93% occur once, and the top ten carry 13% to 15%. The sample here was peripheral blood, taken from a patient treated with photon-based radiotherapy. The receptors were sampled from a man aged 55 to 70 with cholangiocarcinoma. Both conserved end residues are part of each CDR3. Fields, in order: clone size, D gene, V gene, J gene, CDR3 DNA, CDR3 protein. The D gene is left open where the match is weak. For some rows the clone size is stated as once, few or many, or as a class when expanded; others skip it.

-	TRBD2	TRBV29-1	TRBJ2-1	TGCAGCTCGGGACTAGCGGGGGGGTACAATGAGCAGTTCTTC	CSSGLAGGYNEQFF
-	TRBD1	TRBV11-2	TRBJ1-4	TGTGCCAGCAGCTTTGGACAGGTCTTTAATGCTAATGAAAAACTGTTTTTT	CASSFGQVFNANEKLFF
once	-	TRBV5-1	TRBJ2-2	TGCGCCAGCAGCTTGGTGGCACCCGCTGGAGACGGGGAGCTGTTTTTT	CASSLVAPAGDGELFF
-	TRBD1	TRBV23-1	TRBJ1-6	TGCGCCAGCAGCCTAAGACAGGGCGGTTTCTCACCCCTCCACTTT	CASSLRQGGFSPLHF
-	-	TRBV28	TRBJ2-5	TGTGCCAGCAGCTCTTCGTTTACACGGGGCCTGATATTAGAGACCCAGTACTTC	CASSSSFTRGLILETQYF
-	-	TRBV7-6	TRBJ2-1	TGTGCCAGCAGCTTAGGGGCGGCAAATGAGCAGTTCTTC	CASSLGAANEQFF
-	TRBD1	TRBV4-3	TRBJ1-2	TGCGCCAGCAGCCAGGAGATTGGAGGACAGGGTAACAATGGCTACACCTTC	CASSQEIGGQGNNGYTF
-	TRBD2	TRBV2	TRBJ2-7	TGTGCCAGCAGGGGACTAGCGGGAGAACTGGGCTCCTACGAGCAGTACTTC	CASRGLAGELGSYEQYF
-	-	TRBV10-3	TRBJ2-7	TGTGCCATCAGTGAGTTTACCCCCCGACCGATGCAGTACTTC	CAISEFTPRPMQYF
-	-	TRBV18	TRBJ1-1	TGTGCCAGCTCACCTTCAGGGATGCCCGGAGCTTTCTTT	CASSPSGMPGAFF
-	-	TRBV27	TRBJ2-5	TGTGCCAGCAGTTTAACGGGGATTCAAGAGACCCAGTACTTC	CASSLTGIQETQYF
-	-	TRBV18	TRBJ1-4	TGTGCCAGCTCACCAGGTGCTAATGAAAAACTGTTTTTT	CASSPGANEKLFF
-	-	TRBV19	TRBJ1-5	TGTGCCAGTAGTATTTTTCCGCGTACTAATCAGCCCCAGCATTTT	CASSIFPRTNQPQHF
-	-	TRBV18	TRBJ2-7	TGTGCCAGCTCAGCGGAGGGGGGTTCCTACGAGCAGTACTTC	CASSAEGGSYEQYF
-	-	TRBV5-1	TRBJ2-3	TGCGCCAGCAGCTTAGAAGCCTTTAGCACAGATACGCAGTATTTT	CASSLEAFSTDTQYF
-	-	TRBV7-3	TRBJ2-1	TGTGCCAGCAGCCAAAGTCGGGTCAATGAGCAGTTCTTC	CASSQSRVNEQFF
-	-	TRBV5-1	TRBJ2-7	TGCGCCAGCAGCCCAGGTCCCACCTACGAGCAGTACTTC	CASSPGPTYEQYF
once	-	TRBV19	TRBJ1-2	TGTGCCAGTAGCTCCCCCCTGGGACAAAACTATGGCTACACCTTC	CASSSPLGQNYGYTF
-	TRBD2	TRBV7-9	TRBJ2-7	TGTGCCAGCAGCCCAAGGTCAAGCGGGGGGACCCTCTACGAGCAGTACTTC	CASSPRSSGGTLYEQYF
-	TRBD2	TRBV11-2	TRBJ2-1	TGTGCCAGCAGCTTAGAACCCGCGACTAGCTTTTATGAGCAGTTCTTC	CASSLEPATSFYEQFF
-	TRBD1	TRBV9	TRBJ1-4	TGTGCCAGCAGCGAGAGGACAGGGTCCGGGAATGAAAAACTGTTTTTT	CASSERTGSGNEKLFF
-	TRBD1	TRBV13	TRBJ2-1	TGTGCCAGCAGCTTAGCAGGGACAGCCTACAATGAGCAGTTCTTC	CASSLAGTAYNEQFF
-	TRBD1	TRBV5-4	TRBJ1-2	TGTGCCAGCAGCTTGGTCCCGGGACAGTGGGGGGATAACTATGGCTACACCTTC	CASSLVPGQWGDNYGYTF
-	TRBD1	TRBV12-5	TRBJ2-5	TGTGCTAGTGGTTTTGGGACAGGGGTTCTCCAAGAGACCCAGTACTTC	CASGFGTGVLQETQYF
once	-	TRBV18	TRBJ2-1	TGTGCCAGCTCACCACAGGGTGGGAATGAGCAGTTCTTC	CASSPQGGNEQFF
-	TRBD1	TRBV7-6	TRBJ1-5	TGTGCCAGCAGCTTGACAGGGGGCAGGGGCAATCAGCCCCAGCATTTT	CASSLTGGRGNQPQHF
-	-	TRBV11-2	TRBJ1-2	TGTGCCAGCAGCTTAGCCCCCTGGCAGAGTACTTTCTATGGCTACACCTTC	CASSLAPWQSTFYGYTF
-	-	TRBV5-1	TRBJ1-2	TGCGCCAGCAGACCCTCAGCCGCTGCTAACTATGGCTACACCTTC	CASRPSAAANYGYTF
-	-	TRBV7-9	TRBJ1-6	TGTGCCAGCAGCCTAGGGGGGATCAATTCACCCCTCCACTTT	CASSLGGINSPLHF
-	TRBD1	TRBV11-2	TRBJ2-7	TGTGCCAGCAGCTCGCAGGGGGCCTACTACGAGCAGTACTTC	CASSSQGAYYEQYF
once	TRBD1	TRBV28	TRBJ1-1	TGTGCCAGCAGCCCTGTCTCGGGACAGGGGAGAGGGAACACTGAAGCTTTCTTT	CASSPVSGQGRGNTEAFF